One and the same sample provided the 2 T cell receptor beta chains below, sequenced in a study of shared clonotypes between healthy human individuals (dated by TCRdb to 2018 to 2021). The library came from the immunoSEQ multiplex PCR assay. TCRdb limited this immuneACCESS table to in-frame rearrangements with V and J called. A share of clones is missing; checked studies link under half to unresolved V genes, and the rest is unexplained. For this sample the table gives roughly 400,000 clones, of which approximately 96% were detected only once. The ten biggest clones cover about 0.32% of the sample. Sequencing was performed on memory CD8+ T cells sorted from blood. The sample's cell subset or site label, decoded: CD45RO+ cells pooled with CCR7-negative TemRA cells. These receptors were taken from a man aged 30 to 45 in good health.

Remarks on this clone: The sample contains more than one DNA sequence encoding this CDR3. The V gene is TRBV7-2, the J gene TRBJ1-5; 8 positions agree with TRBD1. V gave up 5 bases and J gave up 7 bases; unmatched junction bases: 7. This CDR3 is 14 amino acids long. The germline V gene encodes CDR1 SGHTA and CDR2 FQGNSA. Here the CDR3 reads CASSVRGLGQPQHF. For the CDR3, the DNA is TGTGCCAGCAGCGTCAGGGGGCTTGGACAGCCCCAGCATTTT. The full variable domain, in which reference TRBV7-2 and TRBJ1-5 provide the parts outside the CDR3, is GAGVSQSPSNKVTEKGKDVELRCDPISGHTALYWYRQSLGQGLEFLIYFQGNSAPDKSGLPSDRFSAERTGGSVSTLTIQRTQQEDSAVYLCASSVRGLGQPQHFGDGTRLSIL.

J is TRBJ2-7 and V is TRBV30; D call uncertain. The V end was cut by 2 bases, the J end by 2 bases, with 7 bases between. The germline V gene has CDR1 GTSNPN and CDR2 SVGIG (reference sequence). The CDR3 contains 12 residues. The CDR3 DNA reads TGTGCCTGGAGTACCGGGCCCTACGAGCAGTACTTC. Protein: CAWSTGPYEQYF.